Listed here are 20 T cell receptor beta chains from one sample, sequenced in a study of regulatory T cells in long-lasting Graves disease. For TCR beta, libraries came from iRepertoire HTBI primers and Arm-PCR of CDR3 regions. TCRdb called the multiplex PCR reads again in MiXCR, with one record for every CDR3 protein. The profile shows over 300,000 distinct CDR3 sequences, less than 20% of them singletons. As to time point: persistent/refractory GD, antithyroid drugs over 5 years with positive TRAb. Following extraction of RNA from PBMCs, that RNA was used to make the TCR library. Sequenced material: peripheral blood mononuclear cells (PBMCs), taken when the disease was refractory, from a patient treated with antithyroid drugs. The receptor set was obtained from a female donor with Graves disease.

Many counts were recorded for this clonotype. The V call is TRBV6-1, the J call TRBJ1-2; maybe TRBD1 (5 bases). CDR3 length: 15 residues. Germline assignment: CDR1 MNHNS and CDR2 SASEGT. V gave up 10 bases and J gave up 5 bases, with 23 bases separating them. The CDR3 region has the DNA TGTGCCACCCTGGTCGAGCGAGGGGAATGGTATGGCTACACCTTC. Encoded protein: CATLVERGEWYGYTF.

There are many counts of this clonotype. The chain links TRBV7-2 to TRBJ1-2, with D possibly being TRBD1 (6 bases). The length of the CDR3 is 12 residues. Trimming took off 3 bases at V and 9 bases at J, with 11 bases between the two ends. In germline, CDR1 is SGHTA, CDR2 FQGNSA. The CDR3 loop is CASSLGTPRYTF. The DNA for the CDR3 is TGTGCCAGCAGCTTGGGGACACCTCGCTACACCTTC.

This sequence joins TRBV20-1 and TRBJ2-7, with a weak D call TRBD1 (6 bases). This CDR3 spans 14 amino acids. V was trimmed by 4 bases and J by 7 bases, leaving 20 bases between them. CDR1 and CDR2 from the germline V gene are DFQATT and SNEGSKA (reference sequence). The DNA for the CDR3 is TGCAGTGCTAAGAACAGGGTTACGGTCTCAGAGCAGTACTTC. It translates to CSAKNRVTVSEQYF.

With respect to this clonotype: The junction does not match germline at one end; this may be a read error. The J gene is TRBJ2-7, the V gene TRBV7-2, with no clear D. The CDR3 length is 13 residues. The germline V gene has CDR1 SGHTA and CDR2 FQGNSA. In nucleotides, the CDR3 is TGTGCCAGCAGCTTAAGTGCTGCCTACGAGCACTACTTC. Encoded protein: CASSLSAAYEHYF.

This clonotype was recorded many times. The rearrangement uses TRBV12-3 or TRBV12-4 and TRBJ1-1; a possible D gene is TRBD1 (6 bases). This CDR3 comprises 15 residues. The V end lost 6 bases, the J end lost 0 bases, and 14 bases lay between the germline ends. CDR3 DNA: TGTGCCAGCAGGATAGGGGGGGTAATGAACACTGAAGCTTTCTTT. As protein: CASRIGGVMNTEAFF.

This clonotype was detected only a few times. V gene TRBV28 combines with J gene TRBJ2-3; D might be TRBD1 (6 bases). CDR1 is MDHEN and CDR2 is SYDVKM in the germline V gene. This CDR3 has 17 residues. The V and J ends lost 2 bases and 2 bases respectively, with 17 bases between them. The CDR3, as DNA: TGTGCCAGCAGTTTAAAGTTTACAGGGACACCCACAGATACGCAGTATTTT. This codes for CASSLKFTGTPTDTQYF. The full variable domain, in which reference TRBV28 and TRBJ2-3 provide the parts outside the CDR3, is DVKVTQSSRYLVKRTGEKVFLECVQDMDHENMFWYRQDPGLGLRLIYFSYDVKMKEKGDIPEGYSVSREKKERFSLILESASTNQTSMYLCASSLKFTGTPTDTQYFGPGTRLTVL.

This clonotype showed up many times. This rearrangement joins TRBV30 to TRBJ1-2; the D is unclear. Germline assignment: CDR1 GTSNPN and CDR2 SVGIG (reference sequence). Trimming removed 3 bases from V and 5 bases from J, with 19 bases in between. This CDR3 contains 15 residues. The CDR3 DNA is TGTGCCTGGAGGGTGACCGGTCAGAGGTGGTATGGCTACACCTTC. It specifies CAWRVTGQRWYGYTF.

There are a few counts of this clonotype. The V and J genes are TRBV6-1 and TRBJ2-7; 9 nucleotides agree with TRBD2. V gave up 7 bases and J gave up 6 bases; unmatched junction bases: 7. The CDR3 covers 13 residues. Germline CDR1 is MNHNS and CDR2 is SASEGT. The CDR3 nucleotides read TGTGCCAGCACGCTGCGGGAGGGCCGCGAGCAGTACTTC. This gives the protein CASTLREGREQYF.

This clonotype was detected ten times or more. The J gene is TRBJ1-1, the V gene TRBV7-9; possibly TRBD1 for D (5 bases). The V gene's germline CDR1 is SEHNR and CDR2 FQNEAQ (reference sequence). V gave up 6 bases and J gave up 7 bases, with 15 bases separating them. The CDR3 totals 13 residues. In nucleotides, the CDR3 is TGTGCCAGCAGGCCCACAGGTGGTATTGAAGCTTTCTTT. Its protein is CASRPTGGIEAFF. The full variable domain, its missing parts supplied by reference TRBV7-9 and TRBJ1-1, is DTGVSQNPRHKITKRGQNVTFRCDPISEHNRLYWYRQTLGQGPEFLTYFQNEAQLEKSRLLSDRFSAERPKGSFSTLEIQRTEQGDSAMYLCASRPTGGIEAFFGQGTRLTVV.

Ten or more counts support this clonotype. The rearrangement uses TRBV7-2 and TRBJ1-1; D may be TRBD1 (5 bases). Trimming removed 2 bases at V and 1 base at J, with 8 bases between. The CDR3 spans 14 residues. Germline V lookup: CDR1 SGHTA, CDR2 FQGNSA. The CDR3 protein is CASSLLGPNTEAFF. In DNA form, the CDR3 reads TGTGCCAGCAGCTTACTGGGACCGAACACTGAAGCTTTCTTT.

The chain employs TRBV14 and TRBJ2-7; TRBD1 might be the D (6 bases). This CDR3 region has 14 residues. Deletions cut 1 base from V and 3 bases from J, with 10 bases between. Per germline, CDR1 SGHDN and CDR2 FVKESK. The CDR3 spells CASSQGPRGYEQYF. For the CDR3, the DNA is TGTGCCAGCAGCCAAGGGCCCAGGGGCTACGAGCAGTACTTC.

This clonotype was recorded many times. The genes are TRBV6-1 and TRBJ2-5; 13 bases map to TRBD2. This CDR3 region has 17 residues. CDR1 is MNHNS, CDR2 SASEGT, per germline. V shed 1 base, J shed 5 bases, and the junction held 7 bases outside the gene matches. The CDR3 sequence is CASSEGGLAGVYETQYF. The DNA for the CDR3 is TGTGCCAGCAGTGAAGGCGGACTAGCGGGAGTATACGAGACCCAGTACTTC.

The rearrangement uses TRBV6-5 and TRBJ1-1; 8 nucleotides line up with TRBD1. CDR3 length equals 16 residues. V lost 2 bases, J lost 3 bases, and 8 bases stayed unmatched. From germline, CDR1 is MNHEY and CDR2 SVGAGI. CDR3 bases: TGTGCCAGCAGTTACGGACAGGGCGGGCTTGACACTGAAGCTTTCTTT. It codes for CASSYGQGGLDTEAFF.

This chain connects TRBV27 to TRBJ1-5; D unclear. The V and J ends lost 3 bases and 2 bases respectively, with 14 bases between them. The CDR3 has 16 amino acids. CDR1 and CDR2 from the germline V gene are MNHEY and SMNVEV (reference sequence). CDR3 residues: CASSFLGSNGNQPQHF. The CDR3 bases are TGTGCCAGCAGTTTTTTAGGATCGAACGGCAATCAGCCCCAGCATTTT.

This clonotype was seen at least ten times. V usage is TRBV11-2 and J usage is TRBJ2-7; 8 bases agree with TRBD1. The length of the CDR3 is 14 residues. CDR1 and CDR2 from the germline V gene are SGHAT and FQNNGV. The V segment lost 5 bases and the J segment 4 bases; nucleotides outside the gene matches: 7. The CDR3 here is CASSRTGINYEQYF. The CDR3 bases are TGTGCCAGCAGCCGGACAGGGATCAATTACGAGCAGTACTTC.

The rearrangement links TRBV18 to TRBJ2-5, with D maybe TRBD2 (6 bases). V was clipped by 1 base and J by 6 bases, with 9 bases between them. This CDR3 is built from 13 residues. The germline gives CDR1 KGHSH, CDR2 LQKENI. CDR3 bases: TGTGCCAGCTCACCACGGGGAGGCCAGACCCAGTACTTC. Its protein product is CASSPRGGQTQYF.

About this clonotype: A much larger clone lies one base from this, so it may be a read error. This chain uses TRBV12-3 or TRBV12-4 with TRBJ2-7, with TRBD2 matching 8 bases. V gave up 5 bases and J gave up 5 bases; unmatched junction bases: 5. CDR3 size: 13 residues. The CDR3 region has the DNA TGTGCCAGCAGTCCGGGACTAGTCAACGAGCAGTACTTC. Protein sequence: CASSPGLVNEQYF.

The chain couples TRBV19 to TRBJ1-4; tentatively, D is TRBD1 (5 bases). The CDR3 is made up of 14 amino acids. V was shortened by 6 bases and J by 3 bases, with 11 bases between the two germline ends. CDR1 is LNHDA, CDR2 SQIVND, per germline (reference sequence). The CDR3 region has the DNA TGTGCCAGTAGCGGGGCCAGAGCTAATGAAAAACTGTTTTTT. It is translated as CASSGARANEKLFF.

This clonotype came up many times. V gene TRBV28 combines with J gene TRBJ2-4, with D unclear. This CDR3 is 13 amino acids long. The germline V gene encodes CDR1 MDHEN and CDR2 SYDVKM. V was pared by 2 bases and J by 6 bases, with 8 bases between. CDR3 sequence reads: CASSLGSLNIQYF. CDR3 DNA: TGTGCCAGCAGTTTAGGGTCCCTAAACATTCAGTACTTC.

At least ten counts were recorded for this clonotype. CDR3 sequence reads: CASSSWDVYEQYF. In nucleotides, the CDR3 is TGTGCCAGCAGTTCCTGGGACGTCTACGAGCAGTACTTC. V and J are TRBV6-2 or TRBV6-3 and TRBJ2-7, with D possibly being TRBD1 or TRBD2 (5 bases each). Germline lookup yields CDR1 MNHEY and CDR2 SVGEGT. V dropped 4 bases and J dropped 3 bases, with 10 bases sitting between them. The CDR3 is 13 residues long.